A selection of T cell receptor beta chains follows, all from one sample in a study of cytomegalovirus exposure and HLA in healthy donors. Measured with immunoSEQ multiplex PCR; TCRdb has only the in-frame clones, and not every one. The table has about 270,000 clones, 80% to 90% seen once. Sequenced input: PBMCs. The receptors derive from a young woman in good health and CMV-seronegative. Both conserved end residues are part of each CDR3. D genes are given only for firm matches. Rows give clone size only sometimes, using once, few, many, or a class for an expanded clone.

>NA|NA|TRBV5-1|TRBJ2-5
TGCGCCAGCAGCTTAGGGGTCCAACAAGAGACCCAGTACTTC
CASSLGVQQETQYF
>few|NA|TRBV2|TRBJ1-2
TGTGCCAGCAGCTCTACGGACAGAGTCTATGGCTACACCTTC
CASSSTDRVYGYTF
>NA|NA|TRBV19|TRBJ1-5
TGTGCCAGTAGTCCGGGGATGGGAAGTCAGCCCCAGCATTTT
CASSPGMGSQPQHF
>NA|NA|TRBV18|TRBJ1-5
TGTGCCAGCTCAACTGATCCCTGGAATCAGCCCCAGCATTTT
CASSTDPWNQPQHF
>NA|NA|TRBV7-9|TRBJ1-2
TGTGCCAGCAGCTTACAGGACTATGGCTACACCTTC
CASSLQDYGYTF
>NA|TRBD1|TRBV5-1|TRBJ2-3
TGCGCCAGCCAGAACAGGGGGCAGACAGATACGCAGTATTTT
CASQNRGQTDTQYF
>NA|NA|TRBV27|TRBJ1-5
TGTGCCAGCAGTTGGACATCGAGTCAGCCCCAGCATTTT
CASSWTSSQPQHF
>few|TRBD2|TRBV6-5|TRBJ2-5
TGTGCCAGCAGTTCCACTAGCGGGGGGCAAGAGACCCAGTACTTC
CASSSTSGGQETQYF
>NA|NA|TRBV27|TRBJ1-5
TGTGCCAGCAGTTTACAGGGTGCGGCAACTCAGCCCCAGCATTTT
CASSLQGAATQPQHF
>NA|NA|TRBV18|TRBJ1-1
TGTGCCAGCTCACCCCCCATTAGGAACACTGAAGCTTTCTTT
CASSPPIRNTEAFF